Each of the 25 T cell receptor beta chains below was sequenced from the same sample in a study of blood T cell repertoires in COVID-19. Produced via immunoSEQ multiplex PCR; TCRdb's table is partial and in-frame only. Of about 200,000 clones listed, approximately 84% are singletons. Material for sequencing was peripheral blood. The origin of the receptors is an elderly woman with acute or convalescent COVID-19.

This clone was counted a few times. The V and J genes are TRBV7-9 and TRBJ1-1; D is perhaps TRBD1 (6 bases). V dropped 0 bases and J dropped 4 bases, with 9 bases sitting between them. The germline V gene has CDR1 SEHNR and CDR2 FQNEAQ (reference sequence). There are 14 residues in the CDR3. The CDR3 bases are TGTGCCAGCAGCTTAGCAATAGGGGGCACTGAAGCTTTCTTT. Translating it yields CASSLAIGGTEAFF.

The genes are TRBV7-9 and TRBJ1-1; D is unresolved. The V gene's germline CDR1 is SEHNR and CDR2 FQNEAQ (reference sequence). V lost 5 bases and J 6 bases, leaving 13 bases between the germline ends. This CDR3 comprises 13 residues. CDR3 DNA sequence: TGTGCCAGCAGCACAACACCCGCACCTGAAGCTTTCTTT. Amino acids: CASSTTPAPEAFF.

The CDR3 DNA sequence: TGTGCCAGCAGTTTTTTGGTGGGGACAGGTTACAATGAGCAGTTCTTC. Encoded protein: CASSFLVGTGYNEQFF. The chain employs TRBV27 and TRBJ2-1; 8 bases fit TRBD1. The CDR3 length is 16 residues. V lost 3 bases, J lost 4 bases, and 8 bases stayed unmatched. Germline CDR1 reads MNHEY; CDR2 reads SMNVEV (reference sequence).

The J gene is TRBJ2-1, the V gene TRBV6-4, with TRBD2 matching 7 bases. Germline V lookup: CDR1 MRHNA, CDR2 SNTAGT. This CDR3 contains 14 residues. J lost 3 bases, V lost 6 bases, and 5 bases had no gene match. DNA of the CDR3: TGTGCCAGCAGGGAGACTAGCCTCTACAATGAGCAGTTCTTC. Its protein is CASRETSLYNEQFF.

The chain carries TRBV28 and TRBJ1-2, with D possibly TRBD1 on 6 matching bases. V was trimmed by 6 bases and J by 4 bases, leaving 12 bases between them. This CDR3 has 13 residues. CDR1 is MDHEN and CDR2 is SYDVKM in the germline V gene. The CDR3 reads CASREQGSYGYTF. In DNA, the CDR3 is TGTGCCAGCAGAGAACAGGGTTCCTATGGCTACACCTTC.

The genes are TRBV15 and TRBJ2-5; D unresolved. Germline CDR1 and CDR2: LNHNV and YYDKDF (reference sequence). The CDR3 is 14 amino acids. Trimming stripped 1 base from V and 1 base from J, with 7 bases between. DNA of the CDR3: TGTGCCACCAGCAGAGTGAGCACCCAAGAGACCCAGTACTTC. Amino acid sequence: CATSRVSTQETQYF.

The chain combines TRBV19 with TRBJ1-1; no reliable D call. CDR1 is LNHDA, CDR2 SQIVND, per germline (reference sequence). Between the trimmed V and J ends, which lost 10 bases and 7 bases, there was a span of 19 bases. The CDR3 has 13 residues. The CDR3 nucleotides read TGTGCCACCAGACACGCCAGCCGGTTTGAAGCTTTCTTT. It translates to CATRHASRFEAFF.

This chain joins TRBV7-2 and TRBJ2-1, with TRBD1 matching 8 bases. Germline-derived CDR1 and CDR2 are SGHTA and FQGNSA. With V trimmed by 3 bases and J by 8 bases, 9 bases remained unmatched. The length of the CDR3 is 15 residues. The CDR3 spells CASSFSGGLYDEQFF. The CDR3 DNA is TGTGCCAGCAGCTTCTCAGGGGGCCTATATGATGAGCAGTTCTTC.

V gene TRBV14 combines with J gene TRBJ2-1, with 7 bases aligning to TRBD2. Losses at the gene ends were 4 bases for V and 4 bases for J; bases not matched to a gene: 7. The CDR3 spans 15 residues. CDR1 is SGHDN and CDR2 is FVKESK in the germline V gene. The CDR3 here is CASSRAGAGYNEQFF. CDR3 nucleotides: TGTGCCAGCAGCCGGGCCGGAGCGGGATACAATGAGCAGTTCTTC.

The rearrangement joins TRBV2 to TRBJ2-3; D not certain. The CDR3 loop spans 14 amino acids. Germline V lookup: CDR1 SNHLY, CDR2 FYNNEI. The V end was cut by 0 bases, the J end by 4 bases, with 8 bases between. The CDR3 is CASSEAARPDTQYF. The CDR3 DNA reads TGTGCCAGCAGTGAAGCGGCTCGCCCAGATACGCAGTATTTT.

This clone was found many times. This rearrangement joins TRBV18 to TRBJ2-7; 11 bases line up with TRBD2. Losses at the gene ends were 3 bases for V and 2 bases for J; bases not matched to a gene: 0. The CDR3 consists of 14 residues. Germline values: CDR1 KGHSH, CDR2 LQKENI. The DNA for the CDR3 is TGTGCCAGCTCACCGGGACTAGCGGCCTACGAGCAGTACTTC. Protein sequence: CASSPGLAAYEQYF.

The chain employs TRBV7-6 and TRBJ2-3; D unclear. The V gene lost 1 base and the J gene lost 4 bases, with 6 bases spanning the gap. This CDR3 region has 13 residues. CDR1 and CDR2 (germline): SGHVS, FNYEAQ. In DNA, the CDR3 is TGTGCCAGCAGCTTAGTGCAGGCAGATACGCAGTATTTT. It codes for CASSLVQADTQYF.

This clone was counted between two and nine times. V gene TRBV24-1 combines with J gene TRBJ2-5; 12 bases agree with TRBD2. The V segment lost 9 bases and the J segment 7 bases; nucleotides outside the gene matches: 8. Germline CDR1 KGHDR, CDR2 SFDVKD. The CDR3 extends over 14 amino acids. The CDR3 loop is CATETSGSLGTQYF. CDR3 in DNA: TGTGCCACCGAGACTAGCGGGAGCCTGGGGACCCAGTACTTC.

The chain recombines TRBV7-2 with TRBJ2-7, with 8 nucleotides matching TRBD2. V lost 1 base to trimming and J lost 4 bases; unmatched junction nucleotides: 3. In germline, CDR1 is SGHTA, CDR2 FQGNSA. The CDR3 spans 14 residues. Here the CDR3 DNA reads TGTGCCAGCAGCTTAGGCCTAGCGGGTTACGAGCAGTACTTC. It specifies CASSLGLAGYEQYF.

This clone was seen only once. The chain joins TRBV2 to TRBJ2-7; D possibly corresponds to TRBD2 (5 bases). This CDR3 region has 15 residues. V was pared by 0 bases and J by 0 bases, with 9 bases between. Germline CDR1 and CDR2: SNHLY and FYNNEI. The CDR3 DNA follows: TGTGCCAGCAGTGAAGCGCGGAGGAGCTCCTACGAGCAGTACTTC. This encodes CASSEARRSSYEQYF. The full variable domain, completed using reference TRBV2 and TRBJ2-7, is EPEVTQTPSHQVTQMGQEVILRCVPISNHLYFYWYRQILGQKVEFLVSFYNNEISEKSEIFDDQFSVERPDGSNFTLKIRSTKLEDSAMYFCASSEARRSSYEQYFGPGTRLTVT.

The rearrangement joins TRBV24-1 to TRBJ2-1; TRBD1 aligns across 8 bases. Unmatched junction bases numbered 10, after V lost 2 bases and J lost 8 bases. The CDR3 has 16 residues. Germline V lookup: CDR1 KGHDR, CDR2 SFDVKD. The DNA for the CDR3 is TGTGCCACCAGTGATTCAGGACAGGGTCCCAATTATGAGCAGTTCTTC. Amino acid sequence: CATSDSGQGPNYEQFF.

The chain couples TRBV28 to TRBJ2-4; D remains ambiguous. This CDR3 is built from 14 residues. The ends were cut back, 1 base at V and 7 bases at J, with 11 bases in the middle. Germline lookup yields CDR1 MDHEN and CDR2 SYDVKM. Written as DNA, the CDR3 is TGTGCCAGCAGTTTATCGCGGAATGGGAACATTCAGTACTTC. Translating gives CASSLSRNGNIQYF.

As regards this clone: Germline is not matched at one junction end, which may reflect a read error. The CDR3 loop is CASSSMDFLGTSGGNSF. CDR3 bases: TGTGCCAGCAGCTCCATGGACTTCCTCGGCACTAGCGGGGGTAATTCTTTC. This sequence joins TRBV28 and TRBJ2-7; 11 bases match TRBD2. The CDR3 has 17 amino acids. Per the germline V gene, CDR1 is MDHEN and CDR2 is SYDVKM.

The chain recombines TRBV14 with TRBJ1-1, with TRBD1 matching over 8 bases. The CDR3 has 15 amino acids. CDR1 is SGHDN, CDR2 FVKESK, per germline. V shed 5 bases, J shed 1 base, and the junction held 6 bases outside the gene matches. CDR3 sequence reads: CASSDRTGRNTEAFF. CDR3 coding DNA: TGTGCCAGCAGCGACCGGACAGGGCGGAACACTGAAGCTTTCTTT.

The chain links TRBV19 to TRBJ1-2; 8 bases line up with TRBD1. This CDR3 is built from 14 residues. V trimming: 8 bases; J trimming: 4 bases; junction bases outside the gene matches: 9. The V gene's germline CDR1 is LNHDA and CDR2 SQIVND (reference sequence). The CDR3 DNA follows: TGTGCCAGTCTGAGACAGGGGTCCTCCTATGGCTACACCTTC. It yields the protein CASLRQGSSYGYTF.

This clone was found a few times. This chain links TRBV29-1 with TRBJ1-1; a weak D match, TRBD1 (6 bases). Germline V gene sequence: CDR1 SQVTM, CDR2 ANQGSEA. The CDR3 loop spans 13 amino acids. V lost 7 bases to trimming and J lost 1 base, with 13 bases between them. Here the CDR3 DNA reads TGCAGCGCGTCCGGGACAACGAACACTGAAGCTTTCTTT. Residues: CSASGTTNTEAFF. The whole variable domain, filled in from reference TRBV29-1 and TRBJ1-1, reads SAVISQKPSRDICQRGTSLTIQCQVDSQVTMMFWYRQQPGQSLTLIATANQGSEATYESGFVIDKFPISRPNLTFSTLTVSNMSPEDSSIYLCSASGTTNTEAFFGQGTRLTVV.

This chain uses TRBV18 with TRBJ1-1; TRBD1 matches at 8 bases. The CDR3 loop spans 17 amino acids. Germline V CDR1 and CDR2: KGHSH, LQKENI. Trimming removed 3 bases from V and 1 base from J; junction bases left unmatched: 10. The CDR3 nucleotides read TGTGCCAGCTCACCGGGACAGGCCGCAAAGGGGAACACTGAAGCTTTCTTT. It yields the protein CASSPGQAAKGNTEAFF.

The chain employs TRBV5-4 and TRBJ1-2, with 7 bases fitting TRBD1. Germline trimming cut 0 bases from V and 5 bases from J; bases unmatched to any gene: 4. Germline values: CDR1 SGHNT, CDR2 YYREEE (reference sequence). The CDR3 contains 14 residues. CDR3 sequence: CASSLGQGLYGYTF. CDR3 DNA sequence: TGTGCCAGCAGCTTGGGACAGGGTTTATATGGCTACACCTTC.

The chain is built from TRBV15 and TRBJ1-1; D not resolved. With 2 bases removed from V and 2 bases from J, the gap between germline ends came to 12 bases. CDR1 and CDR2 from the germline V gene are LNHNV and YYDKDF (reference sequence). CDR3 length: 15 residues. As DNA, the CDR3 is TGTGCCACCAGCAGATGGACGGGGTATAACACTGAAGCTTTCTTT. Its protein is CATSRWTGYNTEAFF.

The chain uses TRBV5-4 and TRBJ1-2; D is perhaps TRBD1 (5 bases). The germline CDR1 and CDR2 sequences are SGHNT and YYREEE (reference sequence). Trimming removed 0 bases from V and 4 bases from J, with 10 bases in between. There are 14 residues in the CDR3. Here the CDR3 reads CASSLGGVGYGYTF. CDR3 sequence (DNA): TGTGCCAGCAGCTTGGGGGGGGTAGGCTATGGCTACACCTTC. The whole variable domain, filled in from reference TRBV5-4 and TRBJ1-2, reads ETGVTQSPTHLIKTRGQQVTLRCSSQSGHNTVSWYQQALGQGPQFIFQYYREEENGRGNFPPRFSGLQFPNYSSELNVNALELDDSALYLCASSLGGVGYGYTFGSGTRLTVV.